The 5 T cell receptor beta chains given below trace back to one sample, sequenced in a study of cytomegalovirus exposure and HLA in healthy donors (TCRdb year 2017). The library relied on the immunoSEQ multiplex PCR assay. The multiplex PCR relied on a mix of 60 forward primers for TCR Vbeta segments and 13 reverse primers for TCR Jbeta segments. The table comes from immuneACCESS by way of TCRdb, which keeps in-frame sequences with V and J called. Part of the clones is missing from these tables; in studies checked, under half for an unresolved V gene and the rest for unknown reasons. In this sample the table shows hundreds of thousands of clones, 77% of which occur a single time. In total, the top ten clones hold roughly 2.6% of the sample. The sample consisted of PBMCs. The receptors were sampled from a woman aged 55 to 70 in good health and CMV-seropositive.

This sequence joins TRBV6-1 and TRBJ1-5; the match to TRBD1 covers 11 bases. Germline V gives CDR1 MNHNS, CDR2 SASEGT. This CDR3 has 13 amino acids. Germline trimming cut 10 bases from V and 3 bases from J; bases unmatched to any gene: 2. The CDR3 DNA reads TGTGCCATTGGACAGGGGGCCAATCAGCCCCAGCATTTT. Translation gives CAIGQGANQPQHF.

The V gene is TRBV20-1, the J gene TRBJ1-2; D gene uncertain. Trimming left V 5 bases short and J 8 bases short, with 9 bases between. Per germline, CDR1 DFQATT and CDR2 SNEGSKA (reference sequence). CDR3 length equals 10 residues. DNA of the CDR3: TGCAGTGCTCCCGGAGACGGCTACACCTTC. Amino acids: CSAPGDGYTF.

The J gene is TRBJ1-2, the V gene TRBV19; a weak D match, TRBD1 (6 bases). Trimming removed 4 bases from V and 4 bases from J, with 13 bases in between. The CDR3 covers 14 residues. Germline V gene lookup returns CDR1 LNHDA and CDR2 SQIVND (reference sequence). The CDR3 here is CASSTEQGAYGYTF. CDR3 bases: TGTGCCAGTAGTACCGAACAGGGTGCCTATGGCTACACCTTC.

The chain couples TRBV29-1 to TRBJ2-1; 9 bases are a match to TRBD1. CDR3 length: 13 residues. Germline V gene sequence: CDR1 SQVTM, CDR2 ANQGSEA. J gave up 8 bases and V 6 bases, and 8 bases lay outside the gene matches. CDR3 nucleotide sequence: TGCAGCGTCCACGGACAGGGGAGGGATGAGCAGTTCTTC. Amino acid sequence: CSVHGQGRDEQFF.

The rearrangement links TRBV19 to TRBJ1-4; 7 nucleotides align to TRBD1. CDR3 length: 13 residues. The germline V gene has CDR1 LNHDA and CDR2 SQIVND (reference sequence). Germline trimming cut 3 bases from V and 8 bases from J; bases unmatched to any gene: 3. In DNA form, the CDR3 reads TGTGCCAGTAGTATCGGCAGGGGGGAAAAACTGTTTTTT. This encodes CASSIGRGEKLFF. Drawing the rest from reference TRBV19 and TRBJ1-4, the complete variable domain is DGGITQSPKYLFRKEGQNVTLSCEQNLNHDAMYWYRQDPGQGLRLIYYSQIVNDFQKGDIAEGYSVSREKKESFPLTVTSAQKNPTAFYLCASSIGRGEKLFFGSGTQLSVL.